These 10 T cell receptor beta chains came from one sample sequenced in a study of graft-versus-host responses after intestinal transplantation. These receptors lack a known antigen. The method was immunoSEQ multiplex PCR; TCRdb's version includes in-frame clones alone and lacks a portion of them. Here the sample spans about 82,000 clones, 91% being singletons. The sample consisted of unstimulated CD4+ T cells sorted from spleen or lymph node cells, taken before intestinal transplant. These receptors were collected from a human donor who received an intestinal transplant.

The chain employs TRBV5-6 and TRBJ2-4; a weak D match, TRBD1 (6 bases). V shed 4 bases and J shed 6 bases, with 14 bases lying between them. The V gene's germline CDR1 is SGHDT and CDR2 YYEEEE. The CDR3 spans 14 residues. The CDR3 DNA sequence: TGTGCCAGCAGCACCCGGACAGACCTAAACATTCAGTACTTC. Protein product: CASSTRTDLNIQYF.

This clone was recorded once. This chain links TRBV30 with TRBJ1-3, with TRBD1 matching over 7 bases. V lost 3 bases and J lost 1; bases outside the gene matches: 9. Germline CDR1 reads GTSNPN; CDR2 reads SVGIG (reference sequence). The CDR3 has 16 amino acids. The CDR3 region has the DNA TGTGCCTGGAGCGCTGGGACAGCTTCTTCTGGAAACACCATATATTTT. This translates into CAWSAGTASSGNTIYF.

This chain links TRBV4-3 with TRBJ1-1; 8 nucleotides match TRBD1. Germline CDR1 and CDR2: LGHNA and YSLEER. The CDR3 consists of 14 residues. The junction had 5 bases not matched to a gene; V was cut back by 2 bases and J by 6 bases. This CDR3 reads CASSQKPGGSEAFF. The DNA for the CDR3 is TGCGCCAGCAGCCAAAAACCAGGGGGCTCTGAAGCTTTCTTT.

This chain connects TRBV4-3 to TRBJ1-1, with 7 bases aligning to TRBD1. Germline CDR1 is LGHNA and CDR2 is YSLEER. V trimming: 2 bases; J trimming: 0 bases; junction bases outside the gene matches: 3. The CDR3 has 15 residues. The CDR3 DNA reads TGCGCCAGCAGCCAATCGGGACAGCTGAACACTGAAGCTTTCTTT. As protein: CASSQSGQLNTEAFF.

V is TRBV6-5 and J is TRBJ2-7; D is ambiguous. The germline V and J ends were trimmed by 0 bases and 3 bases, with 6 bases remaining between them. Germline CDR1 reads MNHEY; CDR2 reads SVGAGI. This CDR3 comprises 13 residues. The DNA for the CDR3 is TGTGCCAGCAGTTACTCGAGGAGCTACGAGCAGTACTTC. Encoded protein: CASSYSRSYEQYF.

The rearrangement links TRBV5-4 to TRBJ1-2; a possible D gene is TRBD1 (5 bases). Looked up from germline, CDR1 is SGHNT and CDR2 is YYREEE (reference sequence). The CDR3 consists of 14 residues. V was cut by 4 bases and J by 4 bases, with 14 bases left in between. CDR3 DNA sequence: TGTGCCAGCAGCCAGTTGACGGGGGGCTATGGCTACACCTTC. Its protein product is CASSQLTGGYGYTF.

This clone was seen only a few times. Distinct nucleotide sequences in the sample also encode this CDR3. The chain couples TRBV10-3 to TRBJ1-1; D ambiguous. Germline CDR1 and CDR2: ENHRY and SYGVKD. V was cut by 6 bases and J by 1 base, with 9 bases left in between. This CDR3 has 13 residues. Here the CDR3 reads CAISEGGNTEAFF. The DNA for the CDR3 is TGTGCCATCAGCGAGGGAGGGAACACTGAAGCTTTCTTT.

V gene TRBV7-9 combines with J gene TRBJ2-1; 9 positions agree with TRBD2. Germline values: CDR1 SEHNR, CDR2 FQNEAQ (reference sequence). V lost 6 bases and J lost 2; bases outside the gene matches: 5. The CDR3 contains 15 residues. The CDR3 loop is CASSRSGGPYNEQFF. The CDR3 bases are TGTGCCAGCAGTCGTAGCGGGGGACCCTACAATGAGCAGTTCTTC.

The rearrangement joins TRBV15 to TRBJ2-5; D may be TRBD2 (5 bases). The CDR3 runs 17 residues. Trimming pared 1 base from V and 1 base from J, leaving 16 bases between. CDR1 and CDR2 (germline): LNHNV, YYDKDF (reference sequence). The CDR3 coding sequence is TGTGCCACCAGCAGAGTTCCCTGGCCTAGCCCCCAAGAGACCCAGTACTTC. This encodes CATSRVPWPSPQETQYF.

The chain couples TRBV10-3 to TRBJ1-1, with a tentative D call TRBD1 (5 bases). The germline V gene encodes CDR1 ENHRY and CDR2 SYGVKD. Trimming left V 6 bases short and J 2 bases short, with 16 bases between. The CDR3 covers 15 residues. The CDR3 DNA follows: TGTGCCATCAGGTCCCCCTGGGGCCTTAACACTGAAGCTTTCTTT. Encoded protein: CAIRSPWGLNTEAFF.